Following are 28 T cell receptor beta chains from one sample sequenced in a study of blood T cell repertoires in COVID-19. The protocol was immunoSEQ multiplex PCR, while the TCRdb copy is restricted to in-frame clones and leaves out a portion. The data contain around 200,000 clones, roughly 86% of them seen just once; the ten biggest clones take up around 1.5%. Sequenced input: peripheral blood. These TCRs come from a young man with active or convalescent COVID-19.

The V call is TRBV6-5, the J call TRBJ1-1; D possibly corresponds to TRBD1 (5 bases). CDR3 length: 14 residues. Germline lookup yields CDR1 MNHEY and CDR2 SVGAGI. Between the trimmed V and J ends, which lost 7 bases and 1 base, there was a span of 13 bases. The DNA of the CDR3 is TGTGCCAGCACGAAGGACACCGAGAACACTGAAGCTTTCTTT. Its translation: CASTKDTENTEAFF.

The genes are TRBV10-3 and TRBJ1-5; TRBD1 matches at 10 bases. CDR3 length: 13 residues. Germline CDR1 and CDR2: ENHRY and SYGVKD. Trimming took 6 bases from V and 13 from J; bases not matched to a gene: 9. Here the CDR3 reads CAIREGQGMIQHF. In nucleotides, the CDR3 is TGTGCCATCAGGGAGGGACAGGGGATGATACAGCATTTT.

CDR3 in DNA: TGTGCCAGCAGCTTCGGCACAGATACGCAGTATTTT. It codes for CASSFGTDTQYF. V usage is TRBV7-9 and J usage is TRBJ2-3; D not certain. Trimming took off 3 bases at V and 1 base at J, with 2 bases between the two ends. Germline-derived CDR1 and CDR2 are SEHNR and FQNEAQ (reference sequence). The CDR3 sequence is 12 residues long.

The chain uses TRBV6-2 or TRBV6-3 and TRBJ2-5; 7 nucleotides line up with TRBD2. J lost 4 bases, V lost 7 bases, and 6 bases had no gene match. The CDR3 consists of 13 residues. Germline V gives CDR1 MNHEY, CDR2 SVGEGT. For the CDR3, the DNA is TGTGCCAGCACCCCAGCGGGACGAGAGACCCAGTACTTC. Translation gives CASTPAGRETQYF.

The V gene is TRBV7-3, the J gene TRBJ1-3; 7 bases are shared with TRBD1. The germline gives CDR1 SGHTA, CDR2 FQGTGA. V shed 1 base and J 0 bases; nucleotides not matched to a gene: 6. This CDR3 has 17 amino acids. The CDR3 DNA reads as TGTGCCAGCAGCTTAAAGCCGACAGGGCACTCTGGAAACACCATATATTTT. It encodes CASSLKPTGHSGNTIYF.

The J gene is TRBJ1-2, the V gene TRBV12-2. TRBV12-2 is termed a pseudogene. This CDR3 region has 17 residues. CDR3: CASRLAPHSRKRYGYTF. CDR3 nucleotide sequence: TGTGCAAGTCGCTTAGCGCCTCATTCGAGAAAACGCTATGGCTACACCTTC.

The V gene is TRBV29-1, the J gene TRBJ2-1; 9 positions agree with TRBD2. The V segment lost 1 base and the J segment 0 bases; nucleotides outside the gene matches: 4. This CDR3 comprises 16 residues. Germline loops: CDR1 SQVTM, CDR2 ANQGSEA. This CDR3 is CSVEGGSGGSYNEQFF. In nucleotides, the CDR3 is TGCAGCGTTGAAGGGGGTAGCGGGGGCTCCTACAATGAGCAGTTCTTC.

V and J are TRBV5-4 and TRBJ2-3; 8 bases are a match to TRBD2. V was clipped by 1 base and J by 0 bases; unmatched bases: 4. In germline, CDR1 is SGHNT, CDR2 YYREEE (reference sequence). The CDR3 covers 16 residues. Here the CDR3 DNA reads TGTGCCAGCAGCTTGTGGGCGGGGGGTAGCACAGATACGCAGTATTTT. It codes for CASSLWAGGSTDTQYF.

This chain uses TRBV5-6 with TRBJ1-2; 11 bases map to TRBD1. The CDR3 runs 16 residues. CDR1 and CDR2 (germline): SGHDT, YYEEEE. Trimming removed 0 bases from V and 8 bases from J; junction bases left unmatched: 9. CDR3: CASSLEPGQGAEGYTF. CDR3 nucleotide sequence: TGTGCCAGCAGCTTGGAACCCGGACAGGGGGCTGAGGGCTACACCTTC.

V and J are TRBV19 and TRBJ2-7; 7 bases map to TRBD2. Trimming cost V 4 bases and J 3 bases; bases outside gene matches: 6. The CDR3 contains 14 residues. Germline V gene data show CDR1 as LNHDA and CDR2 as SQIVND (reference sequence). CDR3 sequence reads: CASSTVSGFYEQYF. In DNA form, the CDR3 reads TGTGCCAGTAGTACCGTTAGCGGGTTCTACGAGCAGTACTTC.

This chain uses TRBV12-3 or TRBV12-4 with TRBJ2-7; TRBD1 might be the D (6 bases). The V end lost 4 bases, the J end lost 2 bases, and 9 bases lay between the germline ends. The CDR3 runs to 13 residues. The DNA for the CDR3 is TGTGCCAGCAGTTCCAGGGGACCCTACGAGCAGTACTTC. It specifies CASSSRGPYEQYF.

This clone was recorded only once. The chain couples TRBV5-4 to TRBJ1-1; maybe TRBD1 (6 bases). Trimming took off 0 bases at V and 6 bases at J, with 12 bases between the two ends. The CDR3 has 14 amino acids. CDR1 SGHNT and CDR2 YYREEE come from the germline V gene (reference sequence). The CDR3 sequence: CASSLAGDFAEAFF. The CDR3 bases are TGTGCCAGCAGCTTGGCAGGGGATTTTGCTGAAGCTTTCTTT.

This clone was observed a single time. The CDR3 region is CASSYMGQPNNEQFF. CDR3 in DNA: TGTGCCAGCAGTTATATGGGGCAGCCAAACAATGAGCAGTTCTTC. The rearrangement uses TRBV11-1 and TRBJ2-1; the D gene is possibly TRBD1 (5 bases). Trimming shortened V by 6 bases and J by 5 bases, and 17 bases separated the two germline ends. The germline CDR1 and CDR2 sequences are SGHAT and FQDESV (reference sequence). The CDR3 is made up of 15 amino acids. The whole variable domain, filled in from reference TRBV11-1 and TRBJ2-1, reads EAEVAQSPRYKITEKSQAVAFWCDPISGHATLYWYRQILGQGPELLVQFQDESVVDDSQLPKDRFSAERLKGVDSTLKIQPAELGDSAMYLCASSYMGQPNNEQFFGPGTRLTVL.

V and J are TRBV19 and TRBJ1-2; maybe TRBD1 (5 bases). The germline CDR1 and CDR2 sequences are LNHDA and SQIVND (reference sequence). This CDR3 has 12 amino acids. Trimming shortened V by 0 bases and J by 8 bases, and 7 bases separated the two germline ends. CDR3 sequence (DNA): TGTGCCAGTAGTATAGAGGGGCGCGGCTACACCTTC. It is translated as CASSIEGRGYTF.

This chain joins TRBV13 and TRBJ1-1, with D hard to call. The CDR3 length is 13 residues. Per germline, CDR1 PRHDT and CDR2 FYEKMQ (reference sequence). With 2 bases removed from V and 3 bases from J, the gap between germline ends came to 7 bases. CDR3 residues: CASSLQLDTEAFF. The DNA for the CDR3 is TGTGCCAGCAGCTTACAGTTGGACACTGAAGCTTTCTTT.

The chain joins TRBV5-4 to TRBJ2-3; weak D call: TRBD2 (6 bases). Germline loops: CDR1 SGHNT, CDR2 YYREEE (reference sequence). V was clipped by 0 bases and J by 2 bases, with 10 bases between them. The length of the CDR3 is 15 residues. CDR3 DNA: TGTGCCAGCAGCTTGGGACGGGGGAACACAGATACGCAGTATTTT. This codes for CASSLGRGNTDTQYF.

This clone was counted only a few times. This sequence joins TRBV3-1 (or the pseudogene TRBV3-2) and TRBJ2-7, with 7 bases identical to TRBD1. CDR1 LGHDT and CDR2 YNNKEL come from the germline V gene (reference sequence). The CDR3 has 14 amino acids. The ends lost 3 bases at V and 5 bases at J; junction bases unmatched: 7. In nucleotides, the CDR3 is TGTGCCAGCAGCCATAGAGGGGGCGTCAACGAGCAGTACTTC. Residues: CASSHRGGVNEQYF.

The chain is built from TRBV11-1 and TRBJ1-1; D uncertain. Germline V gene data show CDR1 as SGHAT and CDR2 as FQDESV (reference sequence). The CDR3 is 15 residues long. Trimming took off 5 bases at V and 0 bases at J, with 13 bases between the two ends. CDR3 region: CASSIGGWMNTEAFF. Here the CDR3 DNA reads TGTGCCAGCAGCATAGGAGGATGGATGAACACTGAAGCTTTCTTT.

CDR3 coding DNA: TGTGCCAGCTCACGGGGAGGGACGAACACCGGGGAGCTGTTTTTT. It specifies CASSRGGTNTGELFF. The genes are TRBV18 and TRBJ2-2, with TRBD2 matching 7 bases. In germline, CDR1 is KGHSH, CDR2 LQKENI. Unmatched junction bases numbered 2, after V lost 4 bases and J lost 0 bases. The CDR3 is made up of 15 amino acids.

The chain uses TRBV25-1 and TRBJ1-4; D not certain. Germline values: CDR1 MGHDK, CDR2 SYGVNS. The V and J ends lost 6 bases and 8 bases respectively, with 25 bases between them. The CDR3 loop spans 17 amino acids. The CDR3 region is CASRPAAGRDNEEKLFF. The DNA for the CDR3 is TGTGCCAGCAGGCCCGCCGCAGGAAGAGATAATGAGGAAAAACTGTTTTTT. The whole variable domain, filled in from reference TRBV25-1 and TRBJ1-4, reads EADIYQTPRYLVIGTGKKITLECSQTMGHDKMYWYQQDPGMELHLIHYSYGVNSTEKGDLSSESTVSRIRTEHFPLTLESARPSHTSQYLCASRPAAGRDNEEKLFFGSGTQLSVL.

The chain uses TRBV29-1 and TRBJ2-7; 7 bases are a match to TRBD1. V lost 0 bases, J lost 3 bases, and 5 bases stayed unmatched. This CDR3 contains 14 residues. Germline-derived CDR1 and CDR2 are SQVTM and ANQGSEA. The CDR3 loop reads CSVEDQGENYEQYF. DNA for the CDR3: TGCAGCGTTGAAGATCAGGGGGAAAACTACGAGCAGTACTTC.

On this clone itself: The identical CDR3 is also encoded by other nucleotide sequences in the sample. The V and J genes are TRBV30 and TRBJ1-5, with D possibly matching TRBD1 (6 bases). Trimming removed 0 bases from V and 2 bases from J, with 8 bases in between. Germline lookup yields CDR1 GTSNPN and CDR2 SVGIG (reference sequence). The length of the CDR3 is 14 residues. This chain's CDR3 is CAWSVPGGNQPQHF. The CDR3 DNA is TGTGCCTGGAGTGTCCCAGGGGGCAATCAGCCCCAGCATTTT.

This rearrangement joins TRBV6-2 or TRBV6-3 to TRBJ2-7; TRBD1 agrees at 8 bases. V gave up 4 bases and J gave up 0 bases; unmatched junction bases: 2. Germline V gives CDR1 MNHEY, CDR2 SVGEGT. This CDR3 is 14 amino acids long. CDR3 sequence: CASSWTGSSYEQYF. The CDR3 nucleotides are TGTGCCAGCAGTTGGACAGGGAGCTCCTACGAGCAGTACTTC.

This clone was detected many times. The chain has TRBV10-3 and TRBJ1-5, with 11 bases identical to TRBD1. Germline lookup yields CDR1 ENHRY and CDR2 SYGVKD. After removal of 3 bases from V and 4 bases from J, the junction contained 8 bases not matched to a gene. The CDR3 has 17 residues. CDR3 sequence (DNA): TGTGCCATCAGTGAAACCCCCGGGACAGGGGGTAATCAGCCCCAGCATTTT. Protein product: CAISETPGTGGNQPQHF.

This chain uses TRBV30 with TRBJ2-3, with a possible D match to TRBD2 (6 bases). Per germline, CDR1 GTSNPN and CDR2 SVGIG (reference sequence). Trimming pared 2 bases from V and 3 bases from J, leaving 12 bases between. The CDR3 consists of 14 residues. The CDR3 protein is CAWSLGRGTDTQYF. The CDR3 DNA reads as TGTGCCTGGAGTCTTGGACGGGGGACAGATACGCAGTATTTT.

V usage is TRBV12-5 and J usage is TRBJ2-3; TRBD2 might be the D (7 bases). CDR1 LGHNT and CDR2 FRNRAP come from the germline V gene. The CDR3 has 18 amino acids. The germline V and J ends were trimmed by 5 bases and 4 bases, with 25 bases remaining between them. CDR3 coding DNA: TGTGCTAGTGGTCACCCCGAGGACAGCGTAGCGGGCCCAGATACGCAGTATTTT. It yields the protein CASGHPEDSVAGPDTQYF.

The chain uses TRBV6-5 and TRBJ1-2; TRBD1 matches at 8 bases. The CDR3 is 15 amino acids. From germline, CDR1 is MNHEY and CDR2 SVGAGI. After removal of 6 bases from V and 1 base from J, the junction contained 7 bases not matched to a gene. The CDR3 DNA reads TGTGCCAGCAGCCAGAAACAGGGGGGTAACTATGGCTACACCTTC. As protein: CASSQKQGGNYGYTF.

The V and J genes are TRBV14 and TRBJ1-1, with TRBD1 identical over 9 bases. Germline CDR1 reads SGHDN; CDR2 reads FVKESK. J lost 4 bases, V lost 1 base, and 7 bases had no gene match. The CDR3 runs 16 residues. The CDR3 nucleotides read TGTGCCAGCAGCCAAGTAGGGACAGGGTATTCCACTGAAGCTTTCTTT. This codes for CASSQVGTGYSTEAFF.